Below, one T cell receptor (beta chain) is given with its context. The antigen is unknown. The CDR3 contains 20 residues. Germline V lookup: CDR1 MNHEY, CDR2 SVGEGT. J was trimmed by 0 bases and V by 4 bases; bases with no gene match: 11. Unique molecular identifiers were present on cDNA, and template switching added a universal primer site. TCRdb independently ran MiXCR on the 5' RACE reads; one entry per CDR3 protein. The table has about 690,000 distinct CDR3 sequences, less than 7% seen once. Healthy Caucasians made up all donors. This sample is part of a study of identical twins. Study outcomes and limitations: Analyses of zero insertions could, in part, be confounded by invariant MAIT and iNKT cells.

This receptor was identified in a man aged 18 to 30 in good health. This chain connects TRBV6-2 or TRBV6-3 to TRBJ2-6, with TRBD1 matching over 11 bases. Input material: naive T cells sorted from blood. The CDR3 DNA sequence: TGTGCCAGCAGTTGGGGAAGGGGGACAGGGGGTCCCTCTGGGGCCAACGTCCTGACTTTC. This gives the protein CASSWGRGTGGPSGANVLTF.